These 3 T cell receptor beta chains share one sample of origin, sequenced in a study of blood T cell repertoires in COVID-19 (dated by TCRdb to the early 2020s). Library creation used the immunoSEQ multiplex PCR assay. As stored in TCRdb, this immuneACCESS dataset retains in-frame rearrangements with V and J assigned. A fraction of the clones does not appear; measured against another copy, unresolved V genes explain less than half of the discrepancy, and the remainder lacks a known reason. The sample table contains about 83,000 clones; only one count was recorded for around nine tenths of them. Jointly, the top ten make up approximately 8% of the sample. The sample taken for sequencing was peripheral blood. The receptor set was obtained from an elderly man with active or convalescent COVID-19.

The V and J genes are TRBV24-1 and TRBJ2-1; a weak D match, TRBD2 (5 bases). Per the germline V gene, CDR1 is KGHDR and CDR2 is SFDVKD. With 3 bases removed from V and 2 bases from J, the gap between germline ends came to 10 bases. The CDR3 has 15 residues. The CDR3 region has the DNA TGTGCCACCAGTGATCATCGAGGGACCTACAATGAGCAGTTCTTC. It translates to CATSDHRGTYNEQFF.

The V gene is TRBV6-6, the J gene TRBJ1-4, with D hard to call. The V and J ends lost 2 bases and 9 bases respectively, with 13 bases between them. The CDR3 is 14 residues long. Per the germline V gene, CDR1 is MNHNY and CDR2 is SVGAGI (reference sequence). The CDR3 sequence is CASSYGGGGQKLFF. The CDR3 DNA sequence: TGTGCCAGCAGTTACGGCGGAGGAGGACAAAAACTGTTTTTT.

Written as DNA, the CDR3 is TGTGCCAGCAGTGAAGATTGGACAGCGAGCTCCTATAATTCACCCCTCCACTTT. Encoded protein: CASSEDWTASSYNSPLHF. This chain connects TRBV2 to TRBJ1-6, with D possibly matching TRBD1 (6 bases). The CDR3 spans 18 residues. Germline CDR1 reads SNHLY; CDR2 reads FYNNEI. Trimming took 1 base from V and 0 from J, leaving 13 bases between them.